Below are 30 T cell receptor beta chains sequenced from a single sample in a study of T cells in Graves' hyperthyroidism and ophthalmopathy. The CDR3 regions of TCR beta were amplified from RNA transcripts. In the first-round RT-PCR of the TCR CDR3, the HTBI primer set was used. TCRdb itself ran the multiplex PCR reads through MiXCR, one entry per CDR3 protein. The sample has around 200,000 distinct CDR3 sequences; approximately 15% are singletons. The sequencing sample was made of blood. The receptors were sampled from a woman aged 50 to 65 with Graves' hyperthyroidism.

In this sample, this clonotype turned up a few times. A read error may be the cause here, since a much bigger clone is one base away. The chain has TRBV6-1 and TRBJ1-1, with D possibly matching TRBD1 (6 bases). The CDR3 loop spans 17 amino acids. Germline V gene sequence: CDR1 MNHNS, CDR2 SASEGT. V was pared by 5 bases and J by 0 bases, with 19 bases between. The CDR3 sequence: CASSSGGKGRLNTEAFF. The CDR3 coding sequence is TGTGCCAGCAGTAGCGGGGGCAAAGGACGCCTGAACACTGAAGCTTTCTTT.

This clonotype has a count of ten or more. The CDR3 loop reads CATSDSARTSGKRETQYF. The DNA for the CDR3 is TGTGCCACCAGTGATTCCGCCCGGACTAGCGGGAAGAGAGAGACCCAGTACTTC. The rearrangement links TRBV24-1 to TRBJ2-5, with TRBD2 matching over 12 bases. The trim removed 2 bases at V and 4 bases at J, leaving 10 bases unmatched. The CDR3 sequence is 18 residues long. The germline gives CDR1 KGHDR, CDR2 SFDVKD.

This clonotype was seen repeatedly, ten times or more. CDR3 DNA: TGTGCCAGCAGCCGGTGGTGGGACAGGGGGGACACCGGGGAGCTGTTTTTT. Translated, it gives CASSRWWDRGDTGELFF. The rearrangement links TRBV7-8 to TRBJ2-2; 11 bases fit TRBD1. After removal of 5 bases from V and 3 bases from J, the junction contained 8 bases not matched to a gene. Germline V CDR1 and CDR2: SGHVS, FQNEAQ. The CDR3 has 17 amino acids.

The J gene is TRBJ2-1, the V gene TRBV6-5, with D perhaps assigned TRBD1 or TRBD2 (5 bases each). Germline V gives CDR1 MNHEY, CDR2 SVGAGI. V was cut by 1 base and J by 10 bases, with 8 bases left in between. The CDR3 contains 12 residues. Here the CDR3 DNA reads TGTGCCAGCAGTTACTGGGGGAGCGAGCAGTTCTTC. Amino acid sequence: CASSYWGSEQFF.

The chain uses TRBV7-9 and TRBJ2-3, with D unresolved. Trimming removed 2 bases from V and 2 bases from J, with 17 bases in between. This CDR3 is 17 amino acids long. Germline V gene sequence: CDR1 SEHNR, CDR2 FQNEAQ (reference sequence). The CDR3 bases are TGTGCCAGCAGCTTAATGGCAGGAGCAGGCTACACAGATACGCAGTATTTT. It specifies CASSLMAGAGYTDTQYF.

This clonotype occurred many times. The rearrangement joins TRBV5-1 to TRBJ2-5; 8 nucleotides agree with TRBD1. The J segment lost 9 bases and the V segment lost 0 bases, leaving 13 bases of the junction unmatched. This CDR3 comprises 16 residues. CDR1 and CDR2 from the germline V gene are SGHRS and YFSETQ. The chain's CDR3 is CASSLAGDQGAASQYF. CDR3 DNA sequence: TGCGCCAGCAGCTTGGCCGGGGATCAGGGGGCGGCGTCCCAGTACTTC.

This clonotype was seen ten or more times. The chain couples TRBV27 to TRBJ2-5; 7 nucleotides agree with TRBD1. The junction had 6 bases not matched to a gene; V was cut back by 3 bases and J by 2 bases. CDR1 is MNHEY, CDR2 SMNVEV, per germline (reference sequence). The CDR3 contains 15 residues. DNA for the CDR3: TGTGCCAGCAGTTTGAACACAGGGGTTCAAGAGACCCAGTACTTC. Amino acids: CASSLNTGVQETQYF.

The J gene is TRBJ1-2, the V gene TRBV18; TRBD1 is a possible D gene (5 bases). The CDR3 sequence is 16 residues long. Germline loops: CDR1 KGHSH, CDR2 LQKENI. Trimming took 4 bases from V and 3 from J, leaving 18 bases between them. CDR3 protein: CASSLEPGPAHYGYTF. The CDR3 DNA reads as TGTGCCAGCTCACTTGAGCCGGGACCCGCTCACTATGGCTACACCTTC.

This clonotype was recorded many times. The chain employs TRBV6-1 and TRBJ2-2; 7 bases are shared with TRBD1. Germline-derived CDR1 and CDR2 are MNHNS and SASEGT. CDR3 length equals 16 residues. With 3 bases clipped from V and 3 bases from J, the junction kept 7 bases outside the gene matches. This chain's CDR3 is CASSDDREADTGELFF. DNA of the CDR3: TGTGCCAGCAGTGACGACAGGGAAGCGGACACCGGGGAGCTGTTTTTT.

This clonotype showed up just a few times. V usage is TRBV7-9 and J usage is TRBJ1-2; unclear D gene. The V gene's germline CDR1 is SEHNR and CDR2 FQNEAQ (reference sequence). The CDR3 length is 19 residues. Trimming stripped 5 bases from V and 0 bases from J, with 25 bases between. CDR3 in DNA: TGTGCCAGCAGCCCACAAATACTGGCGGCGACCCCCACTAACTATGGCTACACCTTC. The encoded protein is CASSPQILAATPTNYGYTF.

Many counts were recorded for this clonotype. The gene calls are TRBV7-2 and TRBJ2-7, with 9 bases identical to TRBD2. Germline CDR1 and CDR2: SGHTA and FQGNSA. Losses at the gene ends were 3 bases for V and 2 bases for J; bases not matched to a gene: 8. CDR3 size: 16 residues. The CDR3 region has the DNA TGTGCCAGCAGCTTGGACTGGCGGGGGGGGGCCTACGAGCAGTACTTC. It translates to CASSLDWRGGAYEQYF.

This clonotype was picked up a small number of times. The chain has TRBV4-3 and TRBJ2-6; D remains ambiguous. CDR1 is LGHNA and CDR2 is YSLEER in the germline V gene. This CDR3 is 16 amino acids long. V was trimmed by 0 bases and J by 0 bases, leaving 6 bases between them. CDR3 amino acids: CASSQDDNSGANVLTF. The CDR3 DNA sequence: TGCGCCAGCAGCCAAGATGACAACTCTGGGGCCAACGTCCTGACTTTC.

V gene TRBV19 combines with J gene TRBJ1-6; no clear D gene. Germline V gene lookup returns CDR1 LNHDA and CDR2 SQIVND (reference sequence). Trimming pared 3 bases from V and 4 bases from J, leaving 10 bases between. CDR3 length: 15 residues. The CDR3 region has the DNA TGTGCCAGTAGTATGGGGAGAGGGTATAATTCACCCCTCCACTTT. Translated, it gives CASSMGRGYNSPLHF.

The rearrangement joins TRBV6-1 to TRBJ2-2; D is ambiguous. Germline CDR1 MNHNS, CDR2 SASEGT. The CDR3 has 15 residues. The V gene lost 5 bases and the J gene lost 3 bases, with 13 bases spanning the gap. CDR3 bases: TGTGCCAGCAGTTCATACGTGTTCCACACCGGGGAGCTGTTTTTT. It translates to CASSSYVFHTGELFF.

This clonotype was seen ten or more times. V usage is TRBV18 and J usage is TRBJ2-5; 9 positions match TRBD2. CDR3 length: 14 amino acids. Germline lookup yields CDR1 KGHSH and CDR2 LQKENI. V lost 3 bases, J lost 5 bases, and 4 bases stayed unmatched. In nucleotides, the CDR3 is TGTGCCAGCTCACCGGGACTAGCATGGGAGACCCAGTACTTC. This gives the protein CASSPGLAWETQYF.

V usage is TRBV6-2 or TRBV6-3 and J usage is TRBJ2-5; D may be TRBD2 (5 bases). The CDR3 contains 16 residues. Germline CDR1 reads MNHEY; CDR2 reads SVGEGT. With 7 bases removed from V and 2 bases from J, the gap between germline ends came to 20 bases. CDR3 bases: TGTGCCAGCACCGCCCGAGCGGCCGGTTTTCAAGAGACCCAGTACTTC. Its translation: CASTARAAGFQETQYF.

There are many counts of this clonotype. This chain connects TRBV12-3 or TRBV12-4 to TRBJ2-3; possible D gene TRBD2, 6 bases. CDR3 length: 15 amino acids. V was clipped by 5 bases and J by 4 bases, with 16 bases between them. The DNA for the CDR3 is TGTGCCAGCAGTCGGAACTCTGGGAGGCCAGATACGCAGTATTTT. Amino acids: CASSRNSGRPDTQYF.

In DNA form, the CDR3 reads TGTGCCAGCAGCTCGGGACAGGGACAGCCGGGTGGCTACACCTTC. It translates to CASSSGQGQPGGYTF. This sequence joins TRBV7-9 and TRBJ1-2; 9 nucleotides agree with TRBD1. CDR1 and CDR2 from the germline V gene are SEHNR and FQNEAQ (reference sequence). V shed 4 bases and J 7 bases; nucleotides not matched to a gene: 10. The CDR3 sequence is 15 residues long.

This clonotype showed up many times. This sequence joins TRBV29-1 and TRBJ2-1; unclear D gene. This CDR3 spans 14 amino acids. Germline values: CDR1 SQVTM, CDR2 ANQGSEA. V was clipped by 0 bases and J by 8 bases, with 14 bases between them. The CDR3: CSVEDRYIPDEQFF. CDR3 nucleotides: TGCAGCGTTGAAGATCGCTACATCCCCGATGAGCAGTTCTTC.

This clonotype was detected ten times or more. The J gene is TRBJ2-7, the V gene TRBV11-2; no clear D gene. This CDR3 has 15 residues. Deletions cut 4 bases from V and 3 bases from J, with 16 bases between. Germline CDR1 reads SGHAT; CDR2 reads FQNNGV. CDR3 in amino acids: CASSSPTLNVYEQYF. The DNA for the CDR3 is TGTGCCAGCAGCTCTCCAACCCTGAACGTCTACGAGCAGTACTTC.

This clonotype was detected ten times or more. The chain links TRBV19 to TRBJ2-5; D not certain. V was trimmed by 3 bases and J by 7 bases, leaving 24 bases between them. The germline V gene encodes CDR1 LNHDA and CDR2 SQIVND (reference sequence). The CDR3 sequence is 17 residues long. CDR3 sequence reads: CASSIGGEALHKSTQYF. In DNA, the CDR3 is TGTGCCAGTAGTATTGGCGGCGAGGCCCTCCACAAGTCGACCCAGTACTTC.

The rearrangement links TRBV19 to TRBJ1-5, with 7 nucleotides matching TRBD1. Germline V gene sequence: CDR1 LNHDA, CDR2 SQIVND (reference sequence). The CDR3 sequence is 14 residues long. Trimming at V came to 4 bases and at J to 5 bases, leaving 5 bases not matched to a gene. CDR3 sequence: CASSRGQRHQPQHF. DNA of the CDR3: TGTGCCAGTAGTAGGGGACAGCGGCATCAGCCCCAGCATTTT. Using reference TRBV19 and TRBJ1-5 for the parts outside the CDR3, the full variable domain is DGGITQSPKYLFRKEGQNVTLSCEQNLNHDAMYWYRQDPGQGLRLIYYSQIVNDFQKGDIAEGYSVSREKKESFPLTVTSAQKNPTAFYLCASSRGQRHQPQHFGDGTRLSIL.

This clonotype was seen repeatedly, ten times or more. The chain couples TRBV12-3 or TRBV12-4 to TRBJ2-7; D might be TRBD1 or TRBD2, each matching 5 bases. With 2 bases removed from V and 6 bases from J, the gap between germline ends came to 8 bases. This CDR3 spans 12 amino acids. This CDR3 reads CASSLSGGEQYF. The CDR3 DNA reads TGTGCCAGCAGTTTAAGTGGGGGCGAGCAGTACTTC.

Many counts were recorded for this clonotype. This chain uses TRBV6-1 with TRBJ2-6; D may correspond to TRBD1 or TRBD2 (5 bases each). Between the trimmed V and J ends, which lost 5 bases and 0 bases, there was a span of 14 bases. CDR1 and CDR2 (germline): MNHNS, SASEGT. CDR3 length: 17 amino acids. CDR3 nucleotides: TGTGCCAGCAGTAAAGGGACGGGGAGCTCTGGGGCCAACGTCCTGACTTTC. Amino acid sequence: CASSKGTGSSGANVLTF.

This clonotype showed up many times. The chain carries TRBV5-1 and TRBJ1-3; D is undetermined. Per germline, CDR1 SGHRS and CDR2 YFSETQ. Trimming took 3 bases from V and 11 from J, leaving 15 bases between them. This CDR3 contains 13 residues. The chain's CDR3 is CASSSGGDLAIYF. The CDR3 DNA reads TGCGCCAGCAGCTCAGGCGGAGATTTAGCCATATATTTT.

The chain uses TRBV7-2 and TRBJ1-2; the D is unclear. The CDR3 spans 14 residues. V was pared by 4 bases and J by 7 bases, with 16 bases between. Germline CDR1 and CDR2: SGHTA and FQGNSA. The CDR3 protein is CASSSRGRGGGYTF. The DNA for the CDR3 is TGTGCCAGCAGCTCCAGAGGTCGGGGTGGTGGCTACACCTTC.

This chain links TRBV28 with TRBJ2-3; possible D gene TRBD2, 6 bases. V was shortened by 6 bases and J by 7 bases, with 8 bases between the two germline ends. Germline V gives CDR1 MDHEN, CDR2 SYDVKM. The CDR3 is made up of 11 amino acids. The CDR3 DNA reads TGTGCCAGCAGGGAGGGATATACGCAGTATTTT. It yields the protein CASREGYTQYF.

This clonotype was counted many times. The chain is built from TRBV7-8 and TRBJ2-7; 7 bases map to TRBD2. Germline V gene data show CDR1 as SGHVS and CDR2 as FQNEAQ. The J segment lost 0 bases and the V segment lost 2 bases, leaving 7 bases of the junction unmatched. The CDR3 is 16 residues long. CDR3: CASSLRSGVSSYEQYF. CDR3 nucleotide sequence: TGTGCCAGCAGCTTAAGGAGCGGGGTGAGCTCCTACGAGCAGTACTTC. Full variable domain (missing parts from reference TRBV7-8 and TRBJ2-7): GAGVSQSPRYKVAKRGQDVALRCDPISGHVSLFWYQQALGQGPEFLTYFQNEAQLDKSGLPSDRFFAERPEGSVSTLKIQRTQQEDSAVYLCASSLRSGVSSYEQYFGPGTRLTVT.

This clonotype was observed many times. The chain couples TRBV12-3 or TRBV12-4 to TRBJ2-2; TRBD2 matches at 8 bases. V was pared by 4 bases and J by 6 bases, with 10 bases of the junction left unmatched. The CDR3 is 16 amino acids. The CDR3 region is CASSSGTSSSAGELFF. The CDR3 bases are TGTGCCAGCAGTTCCGGGACTAGTAGTTCGGCCGGGGAGCTGTTTTTT.

This clonotype has just one count. V usage is TRBV7-9 and J usage is TRBJ2-1; 12 bases align to TRBD1. Germline CDR1 reads SEHNR; CDR2 reads FQNEAQ (reference sequence). This CDR3 contains 15 residues. The trim removed 5 bases at V and 7 bases at J, leaving 6 bases unmatched. CDR3 sequence: CASSHRDRGHNEQFF. The CDR3 DNA reads as TGTGCCAGCAGCCACCGGGACAGGGGGCATAATGAGCAGTTCTTC.